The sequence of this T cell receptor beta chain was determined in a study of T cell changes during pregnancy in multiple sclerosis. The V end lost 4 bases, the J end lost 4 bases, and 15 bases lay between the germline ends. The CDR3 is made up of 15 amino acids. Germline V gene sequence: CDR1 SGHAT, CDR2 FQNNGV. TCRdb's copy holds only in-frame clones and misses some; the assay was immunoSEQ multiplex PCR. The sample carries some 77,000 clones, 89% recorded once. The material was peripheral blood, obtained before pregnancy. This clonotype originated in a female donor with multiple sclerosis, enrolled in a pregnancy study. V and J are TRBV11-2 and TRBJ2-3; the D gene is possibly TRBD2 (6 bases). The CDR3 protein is CASSSRGHGADTQYF. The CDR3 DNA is TGTGCCAGCAGCTCGCGGGGCCACGGGGCAGATACGCAGTATTTT.